Listed below are T cell receptor beta chains from one sample, sequenced in a study of T-cell memory formation after mild COVID-19. MiXCR, run by TCRdb on the 5' RACE reads, gives a single entry per CDR3 protein. The sample yields 55,000 to 70,000 distinct CDR3 sequences, 25% to 30% seen once. The specimen was PBMCs or a T cell subset sorted from them (not recorded which). The source is a man between 18 and 29 years old who had mild COVID-19 (a few samples of this study predate the infection). Cell type and time point are not known. Each CDR3 is given with its conserved first and last residue. Each record gives: clone size, V gene, J gene, D gene, CDR3 DNA, CDR3 protein. A D gene is named only where the DNA matches it firmly. Clone size appears in some rows only: once, few, many, or a class for an expanded clone.

>-|TRBV28|TRBJ2-6|-
TGTGCCAGCAGGGGAGACGGGGCCAACGTCCTGACTTTC
CASRGDGANVLTF
>-|TRBV7-9|TRBJ2-2|-
TGTGCCAGCAGCTTAGTAGGTCTCGCCGGGGAGCTGTTTTTT
CASSLVGLAGELFF
>few|TRBV7-9|TRBJ2-7|-
TGTGCCAGCACCCTGACAGTCAGGTCTTACGAGCAGTACTTC
CASTLTVRSYEQYF
>few|TRBV10-2|TRBJ2-1|-
TGCGCCAGCAGTGGATTTCCCAATGAGCAGTTCTTC
CASSGFPNEQFF
>-|TRBV9|TRBJ2-3|-
TGTGCCAGCAGCGTAGTAACCGGAACCACAGATACGCAGTATTTT
CASSVVTGTTDTQYF
>-|TRBV20-1|TRBJ2-7|-
TGCAGTGCTTGGGACCGGCAGGGCTTCTACGAGCAGTACTTC
CSAWDRQGFYEQYF
>many|TRBV19|TRBJ2-1|TRBD1
TGTGCCAGTAGTAACACAGGGGGCGTTCACAATGAGCAGTTCTTC
CASSNTGGVHNEQFF
>few|TRBV6-2/TRBV6-3|TRBJ2-4|TRBD2
TGTGCCAGCAGTTACAGTCTAGCGGGGGGCGCGTTAGCCAAAAACATTCAGTACTTC
CASSYSLAGGALAKNIQYF
>-|TRBV11-2|TRBJ1-1|-
TGTGCCAGCAGCTCAGGAGGGAACACTGAAGCTTTCTTT
CASSSGGNTEAFF
>few|TRBV2|TRBJ2-3|-
TGTGCCAGCAGGGCCAGGGGGGGGCGCACAGATACGCAGTATTTT
CASRARGGRTDTQYF
>-|TRBV4-1|TRBJ1-1|-
TGCGCCAGCAGCCAAGATGGACACATGAACACTGAAGCTTTCTTT
CASSQDGHMNTEAFF
>few|TRBV7-3|TRBJ2-2|TRBD1
TGTGCCAGCAGCTTCCCAGGGGGCGACACCGGGGAGCTGTTTTTT
CASSFPGGDTGELFF
>-|TRBV6-1|TRBJ2-2|TRBD2
TGTGCCAGCAACAATGACGGCCTAGCGGGGGGTGTGACCGGGGAGCTGTTTTTT
CASNNDGLAGGVTGELFF
>-|TRBV19|TRBJ2-7|TRBD1
TGTGCCAGTAGTCCGACTCCGGGACAGGATTACGAGCAGTACTTC
CASSPTPGQDYEQYF
>-|TRBV4-3|TRBJ2-7|-
TGCGCCAGCAGCCAAGCGATCCAGGGGAATAACGAGCAGTACTTC
CASSQAIQGNNEQYF
>-|TRBV5-6|TRBJ2-5|-
TGTGCCAGCACTCCTCCCGTGGGGGGGCGGGAGACCCAGTACTTC
CASTPPVGGRETQYF
>few|TRBV4-1|TRBJ2-5|TRBD1
TGCGCCAGCAGCCCCCATACCAGGGGGCAAGAGACCCAGTACTTC
CASSPHTRGQETQYF
>few|TRBV2|TRBJ2-3|TRBD2
TGTGCCAGCAGTGTACTAGCGGGGGATCGCACAGATACGCAGTATTTT
CASSVLAGDRTDTQYF
>once|TRBV9|TRBJ2-3|-
TGTGCCAGCAGCGTAAGCCCCTCGCCCAGCACAGATACGCAGTATTTT
CASSVSPSPSTDTQYF
>few|TRBV20-1|TRBJ2-3|TRBD2
TGCAGTGCTGCCAGCGGGGGCATCGCAGATACGCAGTATTTT
CSAASGGIADTQYF
>few|TRBV12-3/TRBV12-4|TRBJ2-1|TRBD1
TGTGCCAGCACCATCGGGACAGGCTCCTACAATGAGCAGTTCTTC
CASTIGTGSYNEQFF
>few|TRBV9|TRBJ2-1|TRBD2
TGTGCCAGCAGCGTAGCCCCGACTAGCGGGGGGCGCGATGAGCAGTTCTTC
CASSVAPTSGGRDEQFF
>many|TRBV4-2|TRBJ2-3|TRBD2
TGTGCCAGCAGCCAAGATCTAGCGGGGGGCACAGATACGCAGTATTTT
CASSQDLAGGTDTQYF
>few|TRBV4-3|TRBJ1-2|-
TGCGCCAGCAGCCAAGATGGTGTGGGGTACGGCTACACCTTC
CASSQDGVGYGYTF
>-|TRBV13|TRBJ2-1|-
TGTGCCAGCAGCTTAGGCGGGACTGACGAGGGTGAGCAGTTCTTC
CASSLGGTDEGEQFF
>few|TRBV25-1|TRBJ1-1|-
TGTGCCAGCAGTGAATATATCCGCACTGAAGCTTTCTTT
CASSEYIRTEAFF
>-|TRBV7-8|TRBJ2-1|TRBD2
TGTGCCAGCAGCTTAGGCCTAGCGGCCCAGTTCTTC
CASSLGLAAQFF
>few|TRBV10-2|TRBJ2-2|TRBD2
TGCGCCAGCAGTGAGCCTCGGACTAGGAATACCGGGGAGCTGTTTTTT
CASSEPRTRNTGELFF
>few|TRBV5-1|TRBJ2-7|-
TGCGCCAGCAGTGACCCAGACTACGAGCAGTACTTC
CASSDPDYEQYF
>-|TRBV7-2|TRBJ2-1|TRBD2
TGTGCCAGCAGCTCCCCTCTAGCGGGGGGGCGTAGTGAGCAGTTCTTC
CASSSPLAGGRSEQFF
>-|TRBV7-3|TRBJ1-1|-
TGTGCCAGCAGCCATGGGGGGGGGCACACTGAAGCTTTCTTT
CASSHGGGHTEAFF
>-|TRBV6-5|TRBJ1-3|-
TGTGCCAGCAGTTTCGAGAGCTCTGGAAACACCATATATTTT
CASSFESSGNTIYF